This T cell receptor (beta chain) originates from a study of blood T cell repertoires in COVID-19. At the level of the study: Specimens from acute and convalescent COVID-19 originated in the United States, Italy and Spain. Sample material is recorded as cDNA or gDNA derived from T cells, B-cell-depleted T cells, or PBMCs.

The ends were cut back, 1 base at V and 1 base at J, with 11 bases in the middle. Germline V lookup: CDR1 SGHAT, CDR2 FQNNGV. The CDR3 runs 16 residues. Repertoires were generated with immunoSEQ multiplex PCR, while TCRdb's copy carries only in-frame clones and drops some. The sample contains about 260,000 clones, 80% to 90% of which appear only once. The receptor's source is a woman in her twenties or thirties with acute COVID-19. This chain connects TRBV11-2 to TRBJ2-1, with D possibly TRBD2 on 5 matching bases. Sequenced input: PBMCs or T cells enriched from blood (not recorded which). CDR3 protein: CASSLGGGLSYNEQFF. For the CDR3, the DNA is TGTGCCAGCAGCTTAGGAGGCGGGCTTTCCTACAATGAGCAGTTCTTC.